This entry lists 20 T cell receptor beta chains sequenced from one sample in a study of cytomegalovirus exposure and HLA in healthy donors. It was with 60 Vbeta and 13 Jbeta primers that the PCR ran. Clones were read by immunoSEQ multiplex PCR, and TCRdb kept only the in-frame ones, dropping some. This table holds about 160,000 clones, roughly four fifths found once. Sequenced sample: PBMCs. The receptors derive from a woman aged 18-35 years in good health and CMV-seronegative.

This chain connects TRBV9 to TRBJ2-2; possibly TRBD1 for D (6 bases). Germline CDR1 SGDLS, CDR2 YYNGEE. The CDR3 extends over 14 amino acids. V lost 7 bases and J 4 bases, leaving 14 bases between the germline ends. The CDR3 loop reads CASGLGGATGELFF. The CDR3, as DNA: TGTGCCAGCGGTCTAGGGGGAGCCACCGGGGAGCTGTTTTTT.

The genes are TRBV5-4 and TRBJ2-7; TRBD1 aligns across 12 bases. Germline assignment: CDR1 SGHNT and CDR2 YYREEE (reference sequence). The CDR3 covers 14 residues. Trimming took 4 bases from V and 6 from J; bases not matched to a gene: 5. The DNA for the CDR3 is TGTGCCAGCAGCCGGGACAGGGGGCACGGCGAGCAGTACTTC. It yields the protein CASSRDRGHGEQYF.

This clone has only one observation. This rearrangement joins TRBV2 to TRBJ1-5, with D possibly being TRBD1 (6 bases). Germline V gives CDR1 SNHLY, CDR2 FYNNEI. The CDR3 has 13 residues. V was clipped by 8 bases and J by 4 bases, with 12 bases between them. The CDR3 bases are TGTGCCAGCCGGGACATTCGTAATCAGCCCCAGCATTTT. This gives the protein CASRDIRNQPQHF.

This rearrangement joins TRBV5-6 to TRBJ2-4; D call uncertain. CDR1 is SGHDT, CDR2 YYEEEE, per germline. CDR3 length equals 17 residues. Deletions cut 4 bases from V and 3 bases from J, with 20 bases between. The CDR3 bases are TGTGCCAGCAGCCACCAGCTTGAGGTTTTGGGCAAAAACATTCAGTACTTC. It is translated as CASSHQLEVLGKNIQYF.

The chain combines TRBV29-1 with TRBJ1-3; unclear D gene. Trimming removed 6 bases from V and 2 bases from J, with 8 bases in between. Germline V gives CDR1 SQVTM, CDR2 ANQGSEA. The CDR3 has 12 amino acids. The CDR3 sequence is CSVSLPGNTIYF. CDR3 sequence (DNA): TGCAGCGTATCCCTCCCTGGAAACACCATATATTTT.

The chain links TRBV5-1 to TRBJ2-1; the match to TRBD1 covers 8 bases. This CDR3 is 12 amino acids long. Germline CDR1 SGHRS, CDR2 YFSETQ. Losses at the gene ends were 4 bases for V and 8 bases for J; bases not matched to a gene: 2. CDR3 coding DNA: TGCGCCAGCAGCCCGGACAGGGATGAGCAGTTCTTC. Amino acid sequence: CASSPDRDEQFF.

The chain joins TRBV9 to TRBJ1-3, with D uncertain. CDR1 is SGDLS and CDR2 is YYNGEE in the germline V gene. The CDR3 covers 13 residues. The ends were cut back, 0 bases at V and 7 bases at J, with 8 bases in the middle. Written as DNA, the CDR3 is TGTGCCAGCAGCGTAGACGAGACTAACACCATATATTTT. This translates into CASSVDETNTIYF.

CDR3 coding DNA: TGTGCCAGCTCACCAAAATCGTCCCTAGTCTCTGGAAACACCATATATTTT. Its protein is CASSPKSSLVSGNTIYF. V and J are TRBV18 and TRBJ1-3; D remains unclear. Germline V gene sequence: CDR1 KGHSH, CDR2 LQKENI. The CDR3 is 17 amino acids. The V end was cut by 2 bases, the J end by 0 bases, with 14 bases between.

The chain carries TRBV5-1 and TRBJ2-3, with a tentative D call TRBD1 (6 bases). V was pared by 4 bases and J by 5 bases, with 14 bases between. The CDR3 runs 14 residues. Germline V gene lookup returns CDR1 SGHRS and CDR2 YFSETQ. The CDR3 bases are TGCGCCAGCAGCCCACAGGGAAGTGGAGATACGCAGTATTTT. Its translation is CASSPQGSGDTQYF. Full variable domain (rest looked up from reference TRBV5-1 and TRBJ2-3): KAGVTQTPRYLIKTRGQQVTLSCSPISGHRSVSWYQQTPGQGLQFLFEYFSETQRNKGNFPGRFSGRQFSNSRSEMNVSTLELGDSALYLCASSPQGSGDTQYFGPGTRLTVL.

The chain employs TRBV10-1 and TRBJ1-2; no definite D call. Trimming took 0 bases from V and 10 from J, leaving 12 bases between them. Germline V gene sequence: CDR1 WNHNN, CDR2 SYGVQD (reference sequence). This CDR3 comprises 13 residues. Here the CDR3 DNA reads TGCGCCAGCAGTGAGTCGTTAGGAGGGAACTACACCTTC. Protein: CASSESLGGNYTF.

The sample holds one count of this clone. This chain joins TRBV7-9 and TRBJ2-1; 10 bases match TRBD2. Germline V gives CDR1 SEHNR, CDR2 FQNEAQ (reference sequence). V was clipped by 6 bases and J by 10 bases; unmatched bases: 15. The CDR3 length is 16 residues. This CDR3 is CASSYGAGGRGLEQFF. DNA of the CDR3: TGTGCCAGCAGTTACGGAGCGGGGGGGCGCGGTTTAGAGCAGTTCTTC.

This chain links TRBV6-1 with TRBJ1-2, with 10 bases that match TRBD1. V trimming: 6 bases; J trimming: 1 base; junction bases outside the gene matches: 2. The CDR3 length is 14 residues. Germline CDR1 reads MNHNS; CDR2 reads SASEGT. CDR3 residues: CASSRDRGNYGYTF. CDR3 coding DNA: TGTGCCAGCAGCCGGGACAGGGGTAACTATGGCTACACCTTC.

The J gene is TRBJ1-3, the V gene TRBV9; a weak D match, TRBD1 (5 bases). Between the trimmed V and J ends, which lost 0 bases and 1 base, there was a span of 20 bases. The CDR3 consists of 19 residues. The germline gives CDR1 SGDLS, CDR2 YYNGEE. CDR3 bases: TGTGCCAGCAGCGTAGACCCGGGACTAAGGTTCTCGTCTGGAAACACCATATATTTT. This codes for CASSVDPGLRFSSGNTIYF.

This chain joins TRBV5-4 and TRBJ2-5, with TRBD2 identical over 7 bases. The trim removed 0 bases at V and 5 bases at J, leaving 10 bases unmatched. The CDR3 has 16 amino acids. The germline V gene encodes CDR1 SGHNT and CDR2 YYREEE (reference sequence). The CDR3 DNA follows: TGTGCCAGCAGCTTGGGGTTCGGGGGAGCGGGGGAGACCCAGTACTTC. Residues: CASSLGFGGAGETQYF.

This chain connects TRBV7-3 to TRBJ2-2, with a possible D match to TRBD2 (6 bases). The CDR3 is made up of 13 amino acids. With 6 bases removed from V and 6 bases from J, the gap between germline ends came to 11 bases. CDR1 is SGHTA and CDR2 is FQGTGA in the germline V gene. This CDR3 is CASRLGGSGELFF. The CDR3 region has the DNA TGTGCCAGCAGACTCGGAGGGTCCGGGGAGCTGTTTTTT. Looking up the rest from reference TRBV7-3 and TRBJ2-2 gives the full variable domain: GAGVSQTPSNKVTEKGKYVELRCDPISGHTALYWYRQSLGQGPEFLIYFQGTGAADDSGLPNDRFFAVRPEGSVSTLKIQRTERGDSAVYLCASRLGGSGELFFGEGSRLTVL.

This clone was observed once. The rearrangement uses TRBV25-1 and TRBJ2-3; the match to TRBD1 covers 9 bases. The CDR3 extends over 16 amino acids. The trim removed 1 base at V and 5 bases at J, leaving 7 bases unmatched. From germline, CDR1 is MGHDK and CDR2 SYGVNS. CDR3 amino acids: CASSEFGTGLGDTQYF. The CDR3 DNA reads TGTGCCAGCAGTGAATTTGGGACAGGGCTCGGAGATACGCAGTATTTT.

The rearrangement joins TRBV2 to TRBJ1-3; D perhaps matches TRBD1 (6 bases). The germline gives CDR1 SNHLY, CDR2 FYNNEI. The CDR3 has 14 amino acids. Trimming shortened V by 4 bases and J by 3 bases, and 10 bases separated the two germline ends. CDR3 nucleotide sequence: TGTGCCAGCAGTGGTCAGGGGAATGGAAACACCATATATTTT. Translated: CASSGQGNGNTIYF.

This chain's CDR3 is CASDRSGVSIKFYEQYF. The CDR3 nucleotides are TGTGCCAGTGACAGGTCTGGCGTTAGCATAAAATTCTACGAGCAGTACTTC. V is TRBV2 and J is TRBJ2-5, with a tentative D call TRBD1 (6 bases). The DNA matches TRBJ2-7 better at its end, which makes the J call doubtful. The V gene's germline CDR1 is SNHLY and CDR2 FYNNEI. The CDR3 totals 17 residues.

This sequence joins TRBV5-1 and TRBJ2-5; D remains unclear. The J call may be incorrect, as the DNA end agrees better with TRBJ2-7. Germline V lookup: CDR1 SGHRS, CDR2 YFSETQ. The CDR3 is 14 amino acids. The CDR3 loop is CASSGAASSYEQYF. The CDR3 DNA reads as TGCGCCAGCAGCGGCGCGGCCAGCTCCTACGAGCAGTACTTC.

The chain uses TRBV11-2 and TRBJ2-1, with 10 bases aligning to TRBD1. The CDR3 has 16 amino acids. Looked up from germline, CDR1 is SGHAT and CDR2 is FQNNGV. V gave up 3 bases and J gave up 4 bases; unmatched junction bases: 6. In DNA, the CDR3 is TGTGCCAGCAGCTTGTTCCGGACAGGGGGTTACAATGAGCAGTTCTTC. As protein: CASSLFRTGGYNEQFF.